Here is one T cell receptor beta chain with its context. These data are taken from a study of cytotoxic CD8 clonotypes in ibrutinib-treated CLL. J was trimmed by 7 bases and V by 6 bases; bases with no gene match: 10. From germline, CDR1 is SNHLY and CDR2 FYNNEI. CDR3 length equals 14 residues. This table comes from immunoSEQ multiplex PCR, and its TCRdb copy is limited to in-frame clones, with some not included. Of about 330,000 clones listed, roughly 67% are singletons. This receptor was identified in a human donor with chronic lymphocytic leukemia. The sequences come from PBMCs, collected after 36 months of ibrutinib treatment. This rearrangement joins TRBV2 to TRBJ1-2; TRBD1 matches 8 bases. The CDR3 loop reads CASRHDRGVGGYTF. The CDR3 DNA reads TGTGCCAGCAGACACGACAGGGGTGTGGGTGGCTACACCTTC.